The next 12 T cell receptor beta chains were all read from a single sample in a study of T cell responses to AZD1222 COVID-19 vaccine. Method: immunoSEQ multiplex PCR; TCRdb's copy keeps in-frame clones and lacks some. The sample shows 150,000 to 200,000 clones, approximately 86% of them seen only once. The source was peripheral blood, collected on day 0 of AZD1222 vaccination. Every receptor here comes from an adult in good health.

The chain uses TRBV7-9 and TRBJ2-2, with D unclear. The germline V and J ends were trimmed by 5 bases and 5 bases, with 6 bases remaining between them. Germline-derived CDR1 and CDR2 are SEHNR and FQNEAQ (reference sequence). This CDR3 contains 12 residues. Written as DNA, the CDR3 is TGTGCCAGCAGCCTTTCGACCGGGGAGCTGTTTTTT. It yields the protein CASSLSTGELFF.

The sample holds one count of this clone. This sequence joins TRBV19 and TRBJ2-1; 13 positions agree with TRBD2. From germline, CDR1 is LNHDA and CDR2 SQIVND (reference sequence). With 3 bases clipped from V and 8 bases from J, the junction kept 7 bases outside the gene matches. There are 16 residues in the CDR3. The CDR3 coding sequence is TGTGCCAGTAGTATGGGGACTAGCGGGATCGGGGATGAGCAGTTCTTC. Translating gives CASSMGTSGIGDEQFF.

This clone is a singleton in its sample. DNA of the CDR3: TGCGCCAGCAGCCGTTCCCCGGGACAGGAAAACACTGAAGCTTTCTTT. Encoded protein: CASSRSPGQENTEAFF. The V call is TRBV4-1, the J call TRBJ1-1; 8 positions agree with TRBD1. Per the germline V gene, CDR1 is MGHRA and CDR2 is YSYEKL. The CDR3 runs to 16 residues. V shed 4 bases, J shed 2 bases, and the junction held 9 bases outside the gene matches.

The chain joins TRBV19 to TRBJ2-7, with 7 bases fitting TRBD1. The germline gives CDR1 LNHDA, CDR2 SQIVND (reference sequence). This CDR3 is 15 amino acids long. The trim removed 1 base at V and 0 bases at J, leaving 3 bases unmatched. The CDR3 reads CASSIGGTASYEQYF. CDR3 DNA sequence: TGTGCCAGTAGTATAGGTGGGACAGCCTCCTACGAGCAGTACTTC.

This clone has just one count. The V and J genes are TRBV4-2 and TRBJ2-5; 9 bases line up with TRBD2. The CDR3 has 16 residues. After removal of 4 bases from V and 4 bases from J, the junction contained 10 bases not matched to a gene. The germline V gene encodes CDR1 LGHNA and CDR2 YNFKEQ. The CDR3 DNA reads TGTGCCAGCAGCCCCCTAGCGGGACCCACCCCAGAGACCCAGTACTTC. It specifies CASSPLAGPTPETQYF.

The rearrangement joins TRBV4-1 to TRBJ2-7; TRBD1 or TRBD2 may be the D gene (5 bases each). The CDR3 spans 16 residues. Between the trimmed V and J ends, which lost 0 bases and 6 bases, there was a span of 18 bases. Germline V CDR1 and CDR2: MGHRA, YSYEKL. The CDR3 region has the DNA TGCGCCAGCAGCCAAGATCCGGGACCGAGCCTATTCGAGCAGTACTTC. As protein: CASSQDPGPSLFEQYF.

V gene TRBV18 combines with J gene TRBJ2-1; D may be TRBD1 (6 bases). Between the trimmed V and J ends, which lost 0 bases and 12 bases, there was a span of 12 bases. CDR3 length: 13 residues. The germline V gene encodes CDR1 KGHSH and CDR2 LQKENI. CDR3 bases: TGTGCCAGCTCACCACCGAATGGACAGACGCAGTTCTTC. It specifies CASSPPNGQTQFF.

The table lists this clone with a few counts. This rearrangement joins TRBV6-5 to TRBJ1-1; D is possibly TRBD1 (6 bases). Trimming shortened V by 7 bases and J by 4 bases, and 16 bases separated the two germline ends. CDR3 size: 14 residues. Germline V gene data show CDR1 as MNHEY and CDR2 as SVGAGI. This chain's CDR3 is CASKVVRGGTEAFF. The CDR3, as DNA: TGTGCCAGCAAGGTAGTCAGGGGCGGCACTGAAGCTTTCTTT.

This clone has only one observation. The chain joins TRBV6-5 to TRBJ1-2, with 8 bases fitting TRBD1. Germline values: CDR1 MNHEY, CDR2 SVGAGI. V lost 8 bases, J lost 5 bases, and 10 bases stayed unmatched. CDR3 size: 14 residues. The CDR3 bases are TGTGCCAGCGGCCGACAGGGGAGGACTTATGGCTACACCTTC. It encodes CASGRQGRTYGYTF.

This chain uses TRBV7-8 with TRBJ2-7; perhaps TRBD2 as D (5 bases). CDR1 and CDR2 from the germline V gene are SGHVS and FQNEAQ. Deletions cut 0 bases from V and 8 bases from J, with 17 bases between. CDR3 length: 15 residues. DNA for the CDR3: TGTGCCAGCAGCTTAGCTTGGACTGGGTCGGGAAAGCAGTACTTC. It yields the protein CASSLAWTGSGKQYF. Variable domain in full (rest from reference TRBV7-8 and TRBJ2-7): GAGVSQSPRYKVAKRGQDVALRCDPISGHVSLFWYQQALGQGPEFLTYFQNEAQLDKSGLPSDRFFAERPEGSVSTLKIQRTQQEDSAVYLCASSLAWTGSGKQYFGPGTRLTVT.

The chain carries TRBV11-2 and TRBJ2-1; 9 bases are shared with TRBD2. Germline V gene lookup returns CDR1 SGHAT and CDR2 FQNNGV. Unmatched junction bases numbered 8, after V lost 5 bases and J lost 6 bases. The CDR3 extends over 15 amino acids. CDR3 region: CASSPYEAGGNEQFF. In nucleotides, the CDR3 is TGTGCCAGCAGCCCCTATGAAGCGGGAGGCAATGAGCAGTTCTTC.

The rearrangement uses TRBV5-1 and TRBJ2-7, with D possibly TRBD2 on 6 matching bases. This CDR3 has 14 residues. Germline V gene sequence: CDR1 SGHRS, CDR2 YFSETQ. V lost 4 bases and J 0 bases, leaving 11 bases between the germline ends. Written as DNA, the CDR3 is TGCGCCAGCAGCCCCCGGGACTCCTCCTACGAGCAGTACTTC. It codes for CASSPRDSSYEQYF.